This record concerns one TCR beta chain sequence. This sample is part of a study of shared clonotypes between healthy human individuals. About the research overall: Serving as donors were a couple of women and a few men, whose ages spanned 18 to 49.

The CDR3 is made up of 18 amino acids. V dropped 3 bases and J dropped 4 bases, with 20 bases sitting between them. Germline lookup yields CDR1 SGHNT and CDR2 YYREEE (reference sequence). Naive CD8 cells lacked CD45RO, underwent positive selection for CCR7 and left out terminally differentiated effector memory CD45RA+ cells. Profiling relied on immunoSEQ multiplex PCR, and the TCRdb table lists in-frame clones only, not all of them. The sample lists fewer than 700,000 clones; approximately 96% were seen once. Specimen: naive CD8+ T cells sorted from blood. This TCR came from a woman aged 25 to 39 in good health. This chain links TRBV5-4 with TRBJ2-6, with a possible D match to TRBD2 (6 bases). This chain's CDR3 is CASSSRERAYTGANVLTF. CDR3 DNA: TGTGCCAGCAGCTCCCGGGAGAGGGCCTATACCGGGGCCAACGTCCTGACTTTC. The full variable domain, with the rest looked up from reference TRBV5-4 and TRBJ2-6, is ETGVTQSPTHLIKTRGQQVTLRCSSQSGHNTVSWYQQALGQGPQFIFQYYREEENGRGNFPPRFSGLQFPNYSSELNVNALELDDSALYLCASSSRERAYTGANVLTFGAGSRLTVL.